Following are 26 T cell receptor beta chains from one sample sequenced in a study of blood T cell repertoires in COVID-19 (dated by TCRdb to 2020 to 2022). Receptors were amplified or captured by the immunoSEQ multiplex PCR assay. In its TCRdb copy, this immuneACCESS table keeps in-frame sequences only and misses some clones. Where compared with another copy, unresolved V genes explain less than half of these, and the others have no known cause. The sample table shows about 320,000 clones, and 80% to 90% are seen once. The ten largest clones add up to over 4.5% of the sample. Source material: PBMCs or T cells enriched from blood (not recorded which). These receptors originate from a man younger than 45 who had recovered from COVID-19.

V and J are TRBV11-2 and TRBJ1-3, with TRBD1 matching over 7 bases. V shed 4 bases and J 2 bases; nucleotides not matched to a gene: 5. The CDR3 is made up of 15 amino acids. The germline V gene has CDR1 SGHAT and CDR2 FQNNGV. CDR3 region: CASSSTGVAGNTIYF. DNA of the CDR3: TGTGCCAGCAGCTCAACAGGGGTAGCTGGAAACACCATATATTTT.

The CDR3 loop is CASSSGQGAGRSPLHF. CDR3 sequence (DNA): TGTGCCAGCAGCTCGGGACAGGGGGCGGGTAGGTCACCCCTCCACTTT. The V and J genes are TRBV5-6 and TRBJ1-6; 12 bases are a match to TRBD1. The V segment lost 3 bases and the J segment 10 bases; nucleotides outside the gene matches: 8. The CDR3 runs to 16 residues. CDR1 is SGHDT and CDR2 is YYEEEE in the germline V gene.

V gene TRBV13 combines with J gene TRBJ2-3, with 9 positions matching TRBD2. The V gene's germline CDR1 is PRHDT and CDR2 FYEKMQ (reference sequence). V was pared by 1 base and J by 4 bases, with 0 bases of the junction left unmatched. The CDR3 is 14 residues long. Here the CDR3 reads CASSLVAGADTQYF. The CDR3 DNA sequence: TGTGCCAGCAGCTTAGTAGCGGGGGCAGATACGCAGTATTTT.

This sequence joins TRBV5-1 and TRBJ1-1, with TRBD1 matching over 8 bases. Germline CDR1 is SGHRS and CDR2 is YFSETQ. V lost 4 bases to trimming and J lost 1 base; unmatched junction nucleotides: 6. The CDR3 runs to 15 residues. Written as DNA, the CDR3 is TGCGCCAGCAGCCTAGGACAGGGAGGGAACACTGAAGCTTTCTTT. Translation gives CASSLGQGGNTEAFF.

The V call is TRBV29-1, the J call TRBJ2-7; maybe TRBD2 (6 bases). This CDR3 has 12 amino acids. Germline-derived CDR1 and CDR2 are SQVTM and ANQGSEA. V gave up 7 bases and J gave up 1 base, with 11 bases separating them. The CDR3, as DNA: TGCAGCGCCAGAGGGACTTCCTACGAGCAGTACTTC. It specifies CSARGTSYEQYF.

J is TRBJ1-6 and V is TRBV2; the D gene is possibly TRBD1 (5 bases). The V end lost 7 bases, the J end lost 10 bases, and 20 bases lay between the germline ends. Germline CDR1 is SNHLY and CDR2 is FYNNEI. This CDR3 is built from 15 residues. The CDR3 coding sequence is TGTGCCAGCACCGACCAGGGTGGTGGTGTGTCACCCCTCCACTTT. It translates to CASTDQGGGVSPLHF.

This chain connects TRBV5-5 to TRBJ2-7; 8 bases align to TRBD2. Germline V gene lookup returns CDR1 SGHKS and CDR2 YYEKEE (reference sequence). The CDR3 is made up of 16 amino acids. With V trimmed by 0 bases and J by 2 bases, 7 bases remained unmatched. Here the CDR3 reads CASSLASGGGTYEQYF. The CDR3 DNA reads as TGTGCCAGCAGCTTGGCCTCTGGCGGGGGGACCTACGAGCAGTACTTC.

CDR3 DNA: TGCGCCAGCAGCCAAGATAACAGGGGTGAGGGCAATCAGCCCCAGCATTTT. Protein sequence: CASSQDNRGEGNQPQHF. The chain carries TRBV4-1 and TRBJ1-5; TRBD1 matches at 7 bases. The V gene's germline CDR1 is MGHRA and CDR2 YSYEKL. V shed 0 bases and J 2 bases; nucleotides not matched to a gene: 7. The CDR3 has 17 amino acids.

This clone showed up just once. CDR3 DNA sequence: TGTGCCACGGCTCCCCAGGGAGCGGGGGCCGACTACGAGCAGTACTTC. It encodes CATAPQGAGADYEQYF. This chain uses TRBV24-1 with TRBJ2-7; TRBD2 matches at 8 bases. This CDR3 region has 16 residues. V was pared by 10 bases and J by 3 bases, with 16 bases of the junction left unmatched. Germline V lookup: CDR1 KGHDR, CDR2 SFDVKD.

The chain joins TRBV19 to TRBJ2-2; no reliable D call. V was trimmed by 5 bases and J by 0 bases, leaving 13 bases between them. This CDR3 has 16 amino acids. Germline V gives CDR1 LNHDA, CDR2 SQIVND (reference sequence). DNA for the CDR3: TGTGCCAGTAGTGCCCGCGTACAGTCGAACACCGGGGAGCTGTTTTTT. The encoded protein is CASSARVQSNTGELFF.

The rearrangement links TRBV7-3 to TRBJ1-2; 9 positions agree with TRBD1. The CDR3 is 16 residues long. The V gene's germline CDR1 is SGHTA and CDR2 FQGTGA. Germline trimming cut 2 bases from V and 2 bases from J; bases unmatched to any gene: 6. CDR3 protein: CASSLSSGQGNYGYTF. DNA of the CDR3: TGTGCCAGCAGCTTATCGTCAGGACAGGGGAACTATGGCTACACCTTC.

This chain uses TRBV28 with TRBJ1-1, with D perhaps matching TRBD1 (5 bases). The length of the CDR3 is 15 residues. Per the germline V gene, CDR1 is MDHEN and CDR2 is SYDVKM. V was shortened by 4 bases and J by 5 bases, with 17 bases between the two germline ends. The CDR3 here is CASSYGLGRNTEAFF. The CDR3 coding sequence is TGTGCCAGCAGTTACGGGCTGGGGCGCAATACTGAAGCTTTCTTT. Complete variable domain (other parts from reference TRBV28 and TRBJ1-1): DVKVTQSSRYLVKRTGEKVFLECVQDMDHENMFWYRQDPGLGLRLIYFSYDVKMKEKGDIPEGYSVSREKKERFSLILESASTNQTSMYLCASSYGLGRNTEAFFGQGTRLTVV.

The chain recombines TRBV27 with TRBJ2-1, with 7 bases identical to TRBD1. From germline, CDR1 is MNHEY and CDR2 SMNVEV (reference sequence). The CDR3 runs 15 residues. V trimming: 5 bases; J trimming: 6 bases; junction bases outside the gene matches: 10. This CDR3 reads CASSLNRGFTNEQFF. The DNA for the CDR3 is TGTGCCAGCAGTCTGAACAGGGGTTTTACCAATGAGCAGTTCTTC.

This clone was counted a single time. V is TRBV2 and J is TRBJ2-3; a weak D match, TRBD1 (5 bases). This CDR3 is 12 amino acids long. V was cut by 5 bases and J by 5 bases, with 8 bases left in between. Germline V gene sequence: CDR1 SNHLY, CDR2 FYNNEI. DNA for the CDR3: TGTGCCAGCAGTCCAGGGTTAGATACGCAGTATTTT. It is translated as CASSPGLDTQYF.

The genes are TRBV7-9 and TRBJ2-3; D ambiguous. V lost 2 bases and J 0 bases, leaving 9 bases between the germline ends. From germline, CDR1 is SEHNR and CDR2 FQNEAQ (reference sequence). The CDR3 totals 15 residues. This CDR3 is CASSLSAGSTDTQYF. The CDR3 DNA reads as TGTGCCAGCAGCTTATCGGCAGGAAGCACAGATACGCAGTATTTT.

The CDR3 DNA sequence: TGTGCCAGCAGCCCCAATAGCGGGGGGGCTGGTGAGACCCAGTACTTC. Its translation: CASSPNSGGAGETQYF. The gene calls are TRBV7-6 and TRBJ2-5, with 11 nucleotides matching TRBD2. With 5 bases clipped from V and 5 bases from J, the junction kept 10 bases outside the gene matches. The CDR3 consists of 16 residues. The germline gives CDR1 SGHVS, CDR2 FNYEAQ.

The rearrangement links TRBV13 to TRBJ1-6; 9 bases match TRBD1. The CDR3 has 16 amino acids. The V gene's germline CDR1 is PRHDT and CDR2 FYEKMQ (reference sequence). V trimming: 1 base; J trimming: 7 bases; junction bases outside the gene matches: 5. The DNA of the CDR3 is TGTGCCAGCAGCTTAGCCCTAGGACAGGGGAATTCACCCCTCCACTTT. Its protein product is CASSLALGQGNSPLHF.

This chain links TRBV9 with TRBJ1-1; a weak D match, TRBD1 (5 bases). The CDR3 contains 13 residues. Germline V lookup: CDR1 SGDLS, CDR2 YYNGEE. The V gene lost 3 bases and the J gene lost 0 bases, with 6 bases spanning the gap. Here the CDR3 reads CASSGQLNTEAFF. The DNA of the CDR3 is TGTGCCAGCAGCGGACAGTTGAACACTGAAGCTTTCTTT.

V is TRBV3-1 (or the pseudogene TRBV3-2) and J is TRBJ1-2, with a tentative D call TRBD1 (5 bases). The V end lost 3 bases, the J end lost 4 bases, and 6 bases lay between the germline ends. This CDR3 region has 12 residues. Germline CDR1 and CDR2: LGHDT and YNNKEL (reference sequence). This CDR3 is CASSHGGYGYTF. CDR3 in DNA: TGTGCCAGCAGCCACGGGGGCTATGGCTACACCTTC.

The V and J genes are TRBV27 and TRBJ2-7; tentatively, D is TRBD2 (5 bases). The CDR3 length is 14 residues. CDR1 and CDR2 from the germline V gene are MNHEY and SMNVEV (reference sequence). Trimming removed 3 bases at V and 7 bases at J, with 16 bases between. CDR3 sequence reads: CASSLTPGGEEQYF. The CDR3 nucleotides read TGTGCCAGCAGTTTGACCCCGGGTGGGGAGGAGCAGTACTTC.

The chain uses TRBV21-1 and TRBJ2-7; the tabulated D call, TRBD1, remains unverified against the DNA. TRBV21-1 is flagged as a pseudogene. The length of the CDR3 is 16 residues. The CDR3 bases are TGTGCCAGCAGCAAACGGTCAGGGGTAGGTATTTACGAGCAGTACTTC. Residues: CASSKRSGVGIYEQYF.

The chain recombines TRBV5-1 with TRBJ1-5; no firm D call. Trimming removed 1 base from V and 5 bases from J, with 7 bases in between. This CDR3 has 13 amino acids. Germline-derived CDR1 and CDR2 are SGHRS and YFSETQ. CDR3 coding DNA: TGCGCCAGCAGCTTGAATACAGATCAGCCCCAGCATTTT. This translates into CASSLNTDQPQHF. Full variable domain (remainder filled in from reference TRBV5-1 and TRBJ1-5): KAGVTQTPRYLIKTRGQQVTLSCSPISGHRSVSWYQQTPGQGLQFLFEYFSETQRNKGNFPGRFSGRQFSNSRSEMNVSTLELGDSALYLCASSLNTDQPQHFGDGTRLSIL.

This clone was counted a few times. Here the CDR3 DNA reads TGTGCCAGCAGCATAAGCCGGGACAGGTGGAACACCGGGGAGCTGTTTTTT. Translating gives CASSISRDRWNTGELFF. The rearrangement joins TRBV5-5 to TRBJ2-2; the match to TRBD1 covers 8 bases. This CDR3 spans 17 amino acids. V shed 4 bases and J 1 base; nucleotides not matched to a gene: 9. The V gene's germline CDR1 is SGHKS and CDR2 YYEKEE (reference sequence).

This clone was seen just once. CDR3 region: CASSQPGLAYTEAFF. For the CDR3, the DNA is TGTGCCAGCAGCCAACCGGGACTAGCCTACACTGAAGCTTTCTTT. This rearrangement joins TRBV14 to TRBJ1-1, with D possibly matching TRBD1 (5 bases). The V end lost 2 bases, the J end lost 3 bases, and 13 bases lay between the germline ends. This CDR3 has 15 residues. Per the germline V gene, CDR1 is SGHDN and CDR2 is FVKESK.

This chain links TRBV10-3 with TRBJ2-7; D is possibly TRBD1 (6 bases). The CDR3 contains 14 residues. V lost 4 bases to trimming and J lost 7 bases, with 17 bases between them. Germline V CDR1 and CDR2: ENHRY, SYGVKD. The DNA of the CDR3 is TGTGCCATCAGTGGCCCCGGGACACTCTGGGAGCAGTACTTC. Translating it yields CAISGPGTLWEQYF.

The chain uses TRBV9 and TRBJ1-2; 8 bases are a match to TRBD1. The germline V gene has CDR1 SGDLS and CDR2 YYNGEE. This CDR3 has 15 amino acids. V lost 0 bases, J lost 3 bases, and 4 bases stayed unmatched. The CDR3 DNA reads TGTGCCAGCAGCGTAGCGCAGGGGGCGGACTATGGCTACACCTTC. It codes for CASSVAQGADYGYTF.